These T cell receptor beta chains were read from a single sample in a study of technical replicates of blood from a few donors. Using immunoSEQ multiplex PCR, the repertoire was profiled, and TCRdb retains in-frame clones only, with some absent. The sample lists 75,000 to 95,000 clones; about nine tenths were seen once. Sequences were obtained from T cells isolated from PBMCs. The receptors shown here come from a human donor in good health. Both conserved end residues are part of each CDR3. The D gene is left open where the match is weak. The size of a clone is reported for some rows only, either as once, few or many, or as a class for expanded clones.

>TRBJ2-7|once|.|TRBV2
CASPVRGARYEQYF
TGTGCCAGCCCGGTTCGGGGGGCGCGCTACGAGCAGTACTTC
>TRBJ2-5|.|.|TRBV5-6
CASSLGQLWETQYF
TGTGCCAGCAGCTTGGGACAGCTATGGGAGACCCAGTACTTC
>TRBJ1-4|.|TRBD1|TRBV7-6
CASSLTGRMANEKLFF
TGTGCCAGCAGCTTGACAGGGAGGATGGCTAATGAAAAACTGTTTTTT
>TRBJ2-1|.|.|TRBV7-2
CASRVTTIPDEQFF
TGTGCCAGCAGAGTAACTACGATCCCCGATGAGCAGTTCTTC
>TRBJ2-2|.|.|TRBV18
CASSPTANTGELFF
TGTGCCAGCTCACCCACAGCGAACACCGGGGAGCTGTTTTTT
>TRBJ2-7|.|TRBD2|TRBV6-5
CASSSPGLGYEQYF
TGTGCCAGCAGTTCACCGGGACTAGGCTACGAGCAGTACTTC
>TRBJ2-1|.|TRBD2|TRBV10-1
CASSEAGGPSRNEQFF
TGCGCCAGCAGTGAGGCGGGAGGGCCGAGTAGAAATGAGCAGTTCTTC
>TRBJ1-1|.|.|TRBV6-5
CASSLPGGEAFF
TGTGCCAGCAGCCTACCGGGGGGTGAAGCTTTCTTT
>TRBJ1-2|.|.|TRBV4-3
CASSQEAAQGYSYTF
TGCGCCAGCAGCCAAGAGGCGGCGCAGGGATATAGCTACACCTTC
>TRBJ2-7|.|.|TRBV4-1
CASSDRLRDSYEQYF
TGCGCCAGCAGCGACCGACTCAGGGATTCCTACGAGCAGTACTTC
>TRBJ1-2|.|.|TRBV6-6
CASSYPSNPGYGYTF
TGTGCCAGCAGTTACCCCTCAAACCCGGGCTATGGCTACACCTTC
>TRBJ2-3|.|.|TRBV2
CASSSRGTDTQYF
TGTGCCAGCAGTAGTAGAGGAACAGATACGCAGTATTTT
>TRBJ2-7|.|TRBD1|TRBV7-7
CASSLGPGQGIHEQYF
TGTGCTAGCAGCTTAGGGCCGGGACAGGGTATCCACGAGCAGTACTTC
>TRBJ2-3|.|TRBD2|TRBV19
CASSIIALAGGPDTQYF
TGTGCCAGTAGTATTATAGCTCTAGCGGGAGGCCCAGATACGCAGTATTTT
>TRBJ1-5|.|.|TRBV6-1
CASSDPGSNQPQHF
TGTGCCAGCAGTGACCCGGGTTCCAATCAGCCCCAGCATTTT
>TRBJ2-3|.|TRBD2|TRBV7-3
CASTRSGSGADTQYF
TGTGCCAGCACAAGGAGCGGGAGCGGGGCAGATACGCAGTATTTT
>TRBJ2-7|.|.|TRBV6-5
CASSYVQSYEQYF
TGTGCCAGCAGTTATGTACAGAGCTACGAGCAGTACTTC
>TRBJ1-5|few|.|TRBV5-8
CASSLTRNQPQHF
TGTGCCAGCAGCTTGACTCGCAATCAGCCCCAGCATTTT
>TRBJ1-2|.|TRBD1|TRBV5-4
CASSLNRGQGYTF
TGTGCCAGCAGCTTGAACAGGGGGCAGGGCTACACCTTC
>TRBJ2-7|.|.|TRBV11-2
CASSTYSGDRYEQYF
TGTGCCAGCAGCACCTACAGTGGTGATAGATACGAGCAGTACTTC
>TRBJ2-7|.|TRBD2|TRBV5-1
CASSAGTSGYEQYF
TGCGCCAGCAGCGCCGGGACTAGCGGCTACGAGCAGTACTTC
>TRBJ2-5|.|TRBD1|TRBV5-1
CASSSGQPGETQYF
TGCGCTAGCAGCTCGGGACAGCCAGGAGAGACCCAGTACTTC
>TRBJ2-6|.|.|TRBV11-3
CASSPGPSGANVLTF
TGTGCCAGCAGCCCAGGGCCCTCTGGGGCCAACGTCCTGACTTTC
>TRBJ2-7|.|TRBD1|TRBV19
CASTTEGQGAAGGRPYEQYF
TGTGCCAGTACTACGGAAGGACAGGGGGCTGCGGGAGGGAGACCCTACGAGCAGTACTTC
>TRBJ2-3|.|.|TRBV5-6
CASSLVGQISTDTQYF
TGTGCCAGCAGCTTGGTTGGTCAGATTTCCACAGATACGCAGTATTTT
>TRBJ2-7|once|TRBD2|TRBV27
CASSFPGGEQYF
TGTGCCAGCAGTTTCCCCGGGGGGGAGCAGTACTTC
>TRBJ1-4|.|.|TRBV5-8
CASSYNLEKLFF
TGTGCCAGCAGCTACAACCTTGAAAAACTGTTTTTT
>TRBJ2-3|.|.|TRBV15
CATGYRSDYTQYF
TGTGCCACTGGGTACAGGTCGGATTATACGCAGTATTTT
>TRBJ2-7|.|TRBD1|TRBV19
CASWGWHRGKGKQYF
TGTGCCAGTTGGGGCTGGCACAGGGGGAAAGGCAAGCAGTACTTC
>TRBJ1-1|.|.|TRBV4-1
CASSRRHDTEAFF
TGCGCCAGCAGCCGTCGACATGACACTGAAGCTTTCTTT
>TRBJ2-1|.|TRBD2|TRBV9
CASSVGLAGSNEQFF
TGTGCCAGCAGCGTAGGTCTAGCGGGAAGTAATGAGCAGTTCTTC
>TRBJ1-2|.|.|TRBV6-5
CASSYYSRAGGYTF
TGTGCCAGCAGTTACTATAGCAGAGCTGGGGGCTACACCTTC
>TRBJ1-2|.|TRBD1|TRBV5-4
CASSFGTETNYGYTF
TGTGCCAGCAGCTTTGGGACAGAGACTAACTATGGCTACACCTTC
>TRBJ2-1|once|.|TRBV30
CAWSVLETGNEQFF
TGTGCCTGGAGTGTACTGGAAACAGGGAATGAGCAGTTCTTC
>TRBJ2-5|.|TRBD2|TRBV14
CASGLAGGETQYF
TGTGCCAGCGGACTAGCGGGAGGAGAGACCCAGTACTTC
>TRBJ1-2|.|.|TRBV9
CASSAGGVNYGYTF
TGTGCCAGCAGCGCGGGGGGGGTTAACTATGGCTACACCTTC